This TCR beta chain was obtained from a study of vaccination and CD4 T cells after COVID-19 (dated by TCRdb to the early 2020s). Regarding the research as a whole: Convalescent patients had a positive SARS-CoV-2 result on nasal swab PCR, and of these patients, several had mild disease and one had severe disease. Six males and four females were included in the convalescent cohort, with two Hispanic individuals, seven Caucasians, two Asians and one multiracial person represented. Two doses of either the Pfizer-BioNTech BNT162b2 vaccine (n=8) or the Moderna mRNA-1273 vaccine (n=2) were administered to participants. Post-COVID blood samples were collected from convalescent patients a median of about 92 days after diagnosis, with a range of roughly 35 to 170 days. Post-vaccine blood samples were collected a median of around 2.5 months after the second vaccine dose, ranging from about 12 to 241 days. For stimulating the cultures, overlapping spike peptide pools were used, derived from SARS-CoV-2 as well as from the common cold coronaviruses HCoV-NL63, HCoV-OC43 and HCoV-229E. In control cultures, a CEFX viral epitope pool was used as positive control, an HIV-1 Nef peptide pool was used as negative control, or no peptide was added. In around ten COVID-19 convalescent patients and a handful of infection-naive healthy vaccine recipients, the spike-specific CD4+ TCR repertoire before mRNA vaccination was compared with the repertoire after mRNA vaccination.

V is clipped by 9 bases and J by 9 bases, and the sequence between their germline boundaries is 12 bases long. According to the germline V gene, CDR1 reads SNHLY and CDR2 reads FYNNEI. Its CDR3 holds 11 amino acids, cysteine through phenylalanine. Only the CDR3 part of the read is kept: 33 bases, read in frame from the first base. On this clonotype: Its binding antigen is unknown. Base quality data are lacking; no much larger clone is found one base away.

The intended sense of this specimen's treatment or condition label: approximately 9-day PBMC culture with coronavirus spike peptide pools or control peptides (ViraFEST assay). The ViraFEST assay was used in the study, in which antigen-specific T cells were expanded with peptide pools and expanded clonotypes were subsequently identified by TCR sequencing. The convalescent patients' positive SARS-CoV-2 PCR tests fell between March and December 2020, which was before the Alpha, Beta and Delta variants emerged in the United States. Each well held 2 million to 2.5 million PBMCs cultured with approximately 9.2 ug/ml peptide pools in IMDM containing roughly 5% human AB serum and about 10 IU/ml IL-2. Half of the culture medium was replaced with fresh IL-2-containing medium on days 3 and 7. After roughly 9 days of culture, CD4+ T cells were isolated by negative selection with the EasySep CD4+ T cell isolation kit. Ficoll-Paque Plus gradient centrifugation was used to isolate PBMCs from whole blood, and the isolated PBMCs were then either used fresh or cryopreserved at -140C. In general, triplicate wells were set up for every culture condition.

The research as a whole found: Of the vaccine-specific clones found in convalescent patients, nearly all (304 of 307) were mono-reactive for SARS-CoV-2 spike instead of being cross-reactive with common cold coronaviruses. Only a relatively small number of convalescent patients were included in the study, and early timepoints following natural infection were not analyzed. An increase in the median number of SARS-CoV-2-reactive clonotypes from 21 after infection to 38 after vaccination was observed, but the change was not found to be significant. In convalescent patients, a median about 84% of post-vaccine SARS-CoV-2-reactive clones were detected only after vaccination, and vaccine-specific priming was suggested by this finding.

To prepare the library, PCR was applied. At the Johns Hopkins FTIC core, DNA from the cultured CD4+ T cells underwent TCR sequencing with the Oncomine TCR Beta short-read assay. The QIAamp micro DNA kit was used to extract genomic DNA from the cultured CD4+ T cells. The Oncomine TCR Beta libraries from cultured CD4+ T cells were pooled using unique dual indexes and then sequenced on an Illumina iSeq 100. On the authors' methods: Non-productive sequences were removed, and CDR3s that did not start with C, did not end with F or W, or were shorter than 7 amino acids were discarded. The MANAFEST web application identified antigen-specific clonotypes by comparing peptide-stimulated wells against reference wells and other culture wells. An FDR below 0.05, an odds ratio above 5, and a productive frequency above 0.1% in at least two of three replicate wells were required for clones to be considered positive. A clonotype counted as cross-reactive if it showed significant expansion both in the SARS-CoV-2 spike wells and in at least one common cold coronavirus spike condition. Similarity between CDR3 sequences was evaluated in R version 3.6.1 using Levenshtein distances (stringdist) and unrooted phylogenetic trees (ape). The public reads were quality trimmed at Q25 with fastp and then assembled into clones with MiXCR by TCRdb, keeping productive beta chains. When rows share a CDR3 protein, they turn into one entry using the most common DNA and genes. The V and J calls and clone size come from TCRdb's table, not from the authors' own analysis. The sample table shows approximately 17,000 distinct CDR3 sequences, and less than 70% are seen once. 8% to 13% of the sample comes from the top ten.

Recombination joined TRBV2 with TRBJ2-1; D gene: possibly TRBD2, on 6 matching bases. The sequencing sample was made of CD4+ T cells from blood, cultured in vitro. The clonotype was recovered from a human donor who had recovered from COVID-19. The bases are TGTGCCAGTAATAGCGGCGGTGAGCAGTTCTTC. Translated, it gives CASNSGGEQFF. Reference TRBV2 and TRBJ2-1 genes cover what lies past the CDR3, so the full variable domain is EPEVTQTPSHQVTQMGQEVILRCVPISNHLYFYWYRQILGQKVEFLVSFYNNEISEKSEIFDDQFSVERPDGSNFTLKIRSTKLEDSAMYFCASNSGGEQFFGPGTRLTVL.